What follows describes a single T cell receptor beta chain. This entry belongs to a study of blood T cell repertoires in COVID-19. Overall study: The study drew acute and convalescent COVID-19 samples from the United States, Italy and Spain.

Authors' methods: Amplification with reference gene primers provided the estimates of nucleated cell counts. TCRdb keeps only in-frame clones here, not all; method: immunoSEQ multiplex PCR. D and trimming were read from the DNA, whereas the V and J calls and clone size are those reported in that table. The data hold some 150,000 clones, with about four fifths observed a single time. With V trimmed by 6 bases and J by 7 bases, 4 bases remained unmatched. CDR3 length equals 13 residues. Per the germline V gene, CDR1 is MNHEY and CDR2 is SVGEGT. This sequence originates from a woman aged 55-70 years with active or convalescent COVID-19. The genes are TRBV6-2 or TRBV6-3 and TRBJ2-2, with TRBD1 matching 8 bases. The sample comprised peripheral blood. Written as DNA, the CDR3 is TGTGCCAGCAGCGGACAGGGAATCGGGGAGCTGTTTTTT. This sequence encodes CASSGQGIGELFF.